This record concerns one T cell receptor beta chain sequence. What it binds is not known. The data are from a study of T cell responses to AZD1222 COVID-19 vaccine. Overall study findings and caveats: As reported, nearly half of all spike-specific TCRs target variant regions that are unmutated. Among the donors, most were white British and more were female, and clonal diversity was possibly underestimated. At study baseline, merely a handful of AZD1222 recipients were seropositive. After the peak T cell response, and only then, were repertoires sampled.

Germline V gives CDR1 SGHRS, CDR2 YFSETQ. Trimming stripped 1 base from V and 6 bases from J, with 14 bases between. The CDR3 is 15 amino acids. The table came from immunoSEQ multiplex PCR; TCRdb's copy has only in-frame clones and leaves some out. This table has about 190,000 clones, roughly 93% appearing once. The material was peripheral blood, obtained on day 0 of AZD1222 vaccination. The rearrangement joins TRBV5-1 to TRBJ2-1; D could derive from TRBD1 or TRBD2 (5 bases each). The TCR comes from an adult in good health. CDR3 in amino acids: CASSLTQGPINEQFF. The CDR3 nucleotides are TGCGCCAGCAGCTTGACGCAGGGACCGATCAATGAGCAGTTCTTC.